This T cell receptor (beta chain) was sequenced during a study of shared clonotypes between healthy human individuals. The protocol was immunoSEQ multiplex PCR, while the TCRdb copy is restricted to in-frame clones and leaves out a portion. The data show approximately 710,000 clones, about nine tenths seen once. A word on this clone: The antigen remains unidentified.

Germline V CDR1 and CDR2: MDHEN, SYDVKM. The CDR3 consists of 15 residues. V was cut by 2 bases and J by 8 bases, with 16 bases left in between. Whole-study findings and limits: When naive CD4 clonotypes were compared across four donors, around 4.6% were shared.

This receptor was obtained from a man younger than 35 in good health. Some clones in this sample may be carry-over from other donors' samples. The sequenced sample was memory CD8+ T cells from PBMCs. Stated subset: CD45RO+ cells pooled with CCR7-negative TemRA cells. The chain carries TRBV28 and TRBJ1-3; D unresolved. CDR3 in DNA: TGTGCCAGCAGTTTAGGATGGGCAGTACCAGACACCATATATTTT. Translated: CASSLGWAVPDTIYF.